The clone carrying this T cell receptor beta chain was observed a handful of times. The record originates from a study of identical twins. TCRdb fed the 5' RACE reads into MiXCR, producing one record per CDR3 protein. The table includes some 200,000 distinct CDR3 sequences, 7.5% detected once. Deletions cut 6 bases from V and 0 bases from J, with 14 bases between. Germline V lookup: CDR1 MGHDK, CDR2 SYGVNS. The CDR3 contains 16 residues. These records were also assigned to another study, of yellow fever vaccine responses in identical twins.

The specimen sequenced was memory (CD45RO+) T cells sorted from blood. This chain links TRBV25-1 with TRBJ2-2, with D perhaps TRBD2 (6 bases). This receptor was obtained from a woman younger than 30 in good health. This CDR3 is CASRSISGSNTGELFF. In nucleotides, the CDR3 is TGTGCCAGCAGGAGTATTAGCGGATCGAACACCGGGGAGCTGTTTTTT.